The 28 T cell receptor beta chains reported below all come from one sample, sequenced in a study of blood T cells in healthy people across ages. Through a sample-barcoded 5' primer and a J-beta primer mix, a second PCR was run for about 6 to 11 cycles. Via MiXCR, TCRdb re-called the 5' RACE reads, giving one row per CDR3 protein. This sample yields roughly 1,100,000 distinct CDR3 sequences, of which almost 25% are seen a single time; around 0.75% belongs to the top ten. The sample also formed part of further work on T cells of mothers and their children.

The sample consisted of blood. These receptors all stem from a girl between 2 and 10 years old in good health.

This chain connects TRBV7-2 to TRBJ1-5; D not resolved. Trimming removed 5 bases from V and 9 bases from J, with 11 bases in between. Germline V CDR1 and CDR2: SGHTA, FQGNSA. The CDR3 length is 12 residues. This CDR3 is CASSLPMAPQHF. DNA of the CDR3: TGTGCCAGCAGCCTACCAATGGCGCCCCAGCATTTT. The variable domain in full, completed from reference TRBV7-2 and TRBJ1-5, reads GAGVSQSPSNKVTEKGKDVELRCDPISGHTALYWYRQSLGQGLEFLIYFQGNSAPDKSGLPSDRFSAERTGGSVSTLTIQRTQQEDSAVYLCASSLPMAPQHFGDGTRLSIL.

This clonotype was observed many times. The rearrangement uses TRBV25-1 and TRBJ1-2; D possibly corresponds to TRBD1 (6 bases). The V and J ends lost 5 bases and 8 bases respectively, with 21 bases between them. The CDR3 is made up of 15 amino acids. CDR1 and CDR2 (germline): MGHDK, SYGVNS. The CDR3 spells CASSTAGGARRGYTF. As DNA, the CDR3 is TGTGCCAGCAGTACCGCCGGGGGGGCACGACGAGGCTACACCTTC.

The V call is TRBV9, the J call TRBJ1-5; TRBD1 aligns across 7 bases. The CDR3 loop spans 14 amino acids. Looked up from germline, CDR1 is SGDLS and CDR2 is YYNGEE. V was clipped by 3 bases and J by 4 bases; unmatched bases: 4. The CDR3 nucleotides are TGTGCCAGCAGCGCGGGACAGCGGAATCAGCCCCAGCATTTT. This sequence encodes CASSAGQRNQPQHF.

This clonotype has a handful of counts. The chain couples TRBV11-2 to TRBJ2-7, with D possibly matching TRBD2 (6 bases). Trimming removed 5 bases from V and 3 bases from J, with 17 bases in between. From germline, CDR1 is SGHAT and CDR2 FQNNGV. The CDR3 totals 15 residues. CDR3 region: CASSSEWTKGYEQYF. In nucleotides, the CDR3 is TGTGCCAGCAGCAGCGAATGGACTAAGGGCTACGAGCAGTACTTC.

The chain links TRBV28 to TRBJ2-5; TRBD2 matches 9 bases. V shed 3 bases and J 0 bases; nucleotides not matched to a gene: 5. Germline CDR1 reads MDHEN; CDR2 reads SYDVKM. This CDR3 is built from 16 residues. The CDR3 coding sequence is TGTGCCAGCAGTTTGAGCGGGAGGACGTACCAAGAGACCCAGTACTTC. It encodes CASSLSGRTYQETQYF.

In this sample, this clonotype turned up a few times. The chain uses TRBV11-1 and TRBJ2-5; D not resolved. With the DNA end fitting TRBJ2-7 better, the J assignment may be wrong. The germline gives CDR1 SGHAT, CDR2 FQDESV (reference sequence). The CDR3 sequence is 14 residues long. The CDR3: CASSLSQNGYEQYF. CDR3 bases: TGTGCCAGCAGCTTATCCCAGAACGGATACGAGCAGTACTTC.

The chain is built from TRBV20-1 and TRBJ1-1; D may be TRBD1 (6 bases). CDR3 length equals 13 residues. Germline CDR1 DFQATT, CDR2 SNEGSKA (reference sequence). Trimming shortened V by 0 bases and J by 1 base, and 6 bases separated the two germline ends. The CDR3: CSAREGANTEAFF. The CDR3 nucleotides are TGCAGTGCTAGAGAGGGGGCGAACACTGAAGCTTTCTTT.

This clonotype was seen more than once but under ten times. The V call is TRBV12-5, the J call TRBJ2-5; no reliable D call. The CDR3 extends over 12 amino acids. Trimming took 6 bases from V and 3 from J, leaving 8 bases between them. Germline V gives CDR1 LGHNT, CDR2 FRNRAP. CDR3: CASGSYEETQYF. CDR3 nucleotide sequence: TGTGCTAGTGGATCATATGAAGAGACCCAGTACTTC.

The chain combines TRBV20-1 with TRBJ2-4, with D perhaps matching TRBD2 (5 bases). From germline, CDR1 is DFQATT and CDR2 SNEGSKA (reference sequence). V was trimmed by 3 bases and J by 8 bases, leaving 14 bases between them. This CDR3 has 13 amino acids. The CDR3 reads CSASDVRRDIQYF. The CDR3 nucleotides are TGCAGTGCTAGCGACGTGAGGCGGGACATTCAGTACTTC.

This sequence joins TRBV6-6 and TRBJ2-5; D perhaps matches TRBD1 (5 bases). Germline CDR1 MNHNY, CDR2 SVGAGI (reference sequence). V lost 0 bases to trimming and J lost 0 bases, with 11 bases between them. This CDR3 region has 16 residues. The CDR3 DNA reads TGTGCCAGCAGTTACTCTGGCCCAGGGTACCAAGAGACCCAGTACTTC. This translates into CASSYSGPGYQETQYF.

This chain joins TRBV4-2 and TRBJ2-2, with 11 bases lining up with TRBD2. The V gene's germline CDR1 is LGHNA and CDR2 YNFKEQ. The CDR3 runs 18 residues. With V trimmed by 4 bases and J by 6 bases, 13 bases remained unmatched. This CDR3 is CASSLGTLAGGNPGELFF. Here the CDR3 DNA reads TGTGCCAGCAGCCTCGGGACTCTAGCGGGGGGAAACCCCGGGGAGCTGTTTTTT.

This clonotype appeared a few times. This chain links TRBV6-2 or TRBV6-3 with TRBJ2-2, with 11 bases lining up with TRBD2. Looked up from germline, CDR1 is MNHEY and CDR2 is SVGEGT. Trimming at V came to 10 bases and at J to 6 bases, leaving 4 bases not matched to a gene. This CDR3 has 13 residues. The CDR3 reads CATSSGRPGELFF. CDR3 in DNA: TGTGCCACCTCTAGCGGGAGGCCCGGGGAGCTGTTTTTT.

The CDR3, as DNA: TGTGCCAGCAGTTACATAGCGGGGATCACCTACAATGAGCAGTTCTTC. Its translation is CASSYIAGITYNEQFF. The chain links TRBV27 to TRBJ2-1, with 8 bases identical to TRBD2. The germline V gene has CDR1 MNHEY and CDR2 SMNVEV (reference sequence). The CDR3 length is 16 residues. V shed 4 bases and J 2 bases; nucleotides not matched to a gene: 7.

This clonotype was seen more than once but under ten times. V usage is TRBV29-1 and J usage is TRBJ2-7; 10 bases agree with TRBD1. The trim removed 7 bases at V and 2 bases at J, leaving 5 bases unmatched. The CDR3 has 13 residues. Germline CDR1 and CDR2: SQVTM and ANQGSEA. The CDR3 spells CSGRQGATYEQYF. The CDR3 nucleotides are TGCAGCGGTCGACAGGGGGCGACCTACGAGCAGTACTTC.

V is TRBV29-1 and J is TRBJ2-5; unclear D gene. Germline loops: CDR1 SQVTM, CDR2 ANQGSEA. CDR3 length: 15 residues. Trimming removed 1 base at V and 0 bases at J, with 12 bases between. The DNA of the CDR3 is TGCAGCGTTGAAGTATATGACCGAGACCAAGAGACCCAGTACTTC. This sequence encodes CSVEVYDRDQETQYF.

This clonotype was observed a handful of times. The CDR3 DNA reads TGCAGCGCAATGGGGGGCCTTGGCTACACCTTC. Protein sequence: CSAMGGLGYTF. The J gene is TRBJ1-2, the V gene TRBV29-1, with D possibly being TRBD1 (6 bases). The ends were cut back, 7 bases at V and 7 bases at J, with 13 bases in the middle. Germline CDR1 reads SQVTM; CDR2 reads ANQGSEA. The CDR3 is made up of 11 amino acids.

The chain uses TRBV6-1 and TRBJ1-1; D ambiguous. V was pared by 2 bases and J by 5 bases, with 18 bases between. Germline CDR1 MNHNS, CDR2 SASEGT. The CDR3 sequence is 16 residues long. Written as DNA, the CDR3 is TGTGCCAGCAGTGAATCCCCAGAGGGCCAGTGGACTGAAGCTTTCTTT. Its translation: CASSESPEGQWTEAFF.

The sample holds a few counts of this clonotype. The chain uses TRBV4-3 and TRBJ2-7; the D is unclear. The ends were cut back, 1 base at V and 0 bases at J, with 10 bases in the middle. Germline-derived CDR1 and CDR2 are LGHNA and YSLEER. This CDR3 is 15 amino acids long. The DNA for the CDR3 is TGCGCCAGCAGCCAAGGAGTAGCAGACTCCTACGAGCAGTACTTC. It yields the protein CASSQGVADSYEQYF.

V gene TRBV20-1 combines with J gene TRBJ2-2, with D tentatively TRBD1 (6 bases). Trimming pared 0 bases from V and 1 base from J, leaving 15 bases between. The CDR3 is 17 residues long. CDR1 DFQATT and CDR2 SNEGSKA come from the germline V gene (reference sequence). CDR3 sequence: CSAREPISTGNTGELFF. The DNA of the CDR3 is TGCAGTGCTAGAGAACCGATATCGACAGGGAACACCGGGGAGCTGTTTTTT.

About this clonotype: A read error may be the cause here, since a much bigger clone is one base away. The CDR3 DNA is TGTGCCAGCAGCTCCGGGAGAGGGTCCTACGAGCAGTACTTC. It codes for CASSSGRGSYEQYF. V gene TRBV7-2 combines with J gene TRBJ2-7; TRBD2 is a possible D gene (6 bases). Trimming pared 4 bases from V and 1 base from J, leaving 11 bases between. The germline V gene has CDR1 SGHTA and CDR2 FQGNSA. There are 14 residues in the CDR3. Combining the CDR3 with reference TRBV7-2 and TRBJ2-7 gives the whole variable domain GAGVSQSPSNKVTEKGKDVELRCDPISGHTALYWYRQSLGQGLEFLIYFQGNSAPDKSGLPSDRFSAERTGGSVSTLTIQRTQQEDSAVYLCASSSGRGSYEQYFGPGTRLTVT.

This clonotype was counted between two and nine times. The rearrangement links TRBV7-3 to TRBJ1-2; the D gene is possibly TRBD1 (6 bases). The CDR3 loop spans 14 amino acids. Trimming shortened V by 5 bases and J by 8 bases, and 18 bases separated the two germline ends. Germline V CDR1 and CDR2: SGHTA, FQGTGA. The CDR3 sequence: CASSPQGIGDGYTF. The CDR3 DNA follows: TGTGCCAGCAGCCCCCAGGGGATCGGGGACGGCTACACCTTC.

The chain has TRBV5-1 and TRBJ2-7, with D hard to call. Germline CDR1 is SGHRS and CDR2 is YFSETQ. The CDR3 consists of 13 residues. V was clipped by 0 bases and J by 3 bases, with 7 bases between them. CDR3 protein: CASSLEYGYEQYF. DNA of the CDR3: TGCGCCAGCAGCTTGGAATACGGCTACGAGCAGTACTTC.

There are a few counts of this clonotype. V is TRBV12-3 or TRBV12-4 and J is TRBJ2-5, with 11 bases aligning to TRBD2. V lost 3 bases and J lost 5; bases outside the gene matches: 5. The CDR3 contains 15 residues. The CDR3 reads CASSFSGRGKETQYF. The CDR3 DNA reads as TGTGCCAGCAGTTTTAGCGGGAGGGGGAAGGAGACCCAGTACTTC.

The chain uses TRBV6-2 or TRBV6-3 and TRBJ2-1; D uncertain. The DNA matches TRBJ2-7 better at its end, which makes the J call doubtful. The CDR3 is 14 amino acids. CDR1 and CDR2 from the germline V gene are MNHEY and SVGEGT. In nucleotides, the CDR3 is TGTGCCAGCAGCCCATCTCTTTTCCTCTACGAGCAGTACTTC. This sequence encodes CASSPSLFLYEQYF.

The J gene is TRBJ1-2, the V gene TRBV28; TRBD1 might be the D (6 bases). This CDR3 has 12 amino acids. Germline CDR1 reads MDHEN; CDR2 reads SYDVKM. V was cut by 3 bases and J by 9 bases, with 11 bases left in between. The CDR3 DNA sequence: TGTGCCAGCAGTTTGACGAGGGGGAGCTACACCTTC. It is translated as CASSLTRGSYTF.

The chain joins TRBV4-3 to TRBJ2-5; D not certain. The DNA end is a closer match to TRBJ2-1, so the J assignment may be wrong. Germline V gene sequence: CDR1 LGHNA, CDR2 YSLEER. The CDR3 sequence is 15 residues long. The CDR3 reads CASSQVHSAVDEQFF. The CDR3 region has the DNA TGCGCCAGCAGCCAAGTCCATTCCGCGGTCGATGAGCAGTTCTTC.

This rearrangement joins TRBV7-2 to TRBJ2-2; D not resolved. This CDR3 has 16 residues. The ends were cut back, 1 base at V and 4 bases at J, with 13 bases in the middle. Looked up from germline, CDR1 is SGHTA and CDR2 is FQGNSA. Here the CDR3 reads CTSSLGRLELTGELFF. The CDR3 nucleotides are TGTACCAGCAGCTTAGGGAGACTGGAGCTCACCGGGGAGCTGTTTTTT.

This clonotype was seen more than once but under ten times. The CDR3 here is CASSGGGNTGELFF. The CDR3 DNA reads as TGTGCCAGCAGCGGGGGAGGGAACACCGGGGAGCTGTTTTTT. V is TRBV9 and J is TRBJ2-2, with D possibly TRBD2 on 6 matching bases. Trimming removed 3 bases at V and 1 base at J, with 7 bases between. This CDR3 is built from 14 residues. The V gene's germline CDR1 is SGDLS and CDR2 YYNGEE.